This TCR beta chain was identified during a study of T-cell reconstitution after alpha-beta-depleted transplantation in children. TCRbeta library construction was performed incorporating unique molecular identifiers. From the PCR reads, TCRdb called clonotypes with MiXCR, one entry per CDR3 protein. The sample lists more than 450,000 distinct CDR3 sequences; around 16% were seen once. There are a few counts of this clonotype. V lost 7 bases to trimming and J lost 2 bases, with 18 bases between them. In germline, CDR1 is GTSNPN, CDR2 SVGIG (reference sequence). The CDR3 has 14 amino acids. This sample comprised PBMCs from the stem cell graft donor, obtained from the stem cell graft. The clonotype was recovered from a human donor who donated a stem cell graft to a child with acute lymphoblastic leukemia. This rearrangement joins TRBV30 to TRBJ2-7, with D uncertain. The CDR3 nucleotides are TGTGCCTCCTACTCCGGGCTAGGCCCCTACGAGCAGTACTTC. Translated, it gives CASYSGLGPYEQYF.